This T cell receptor (beta chain) was obtained from a study of beta chain features in type 1 diabetes (dated by TCRdb to 2016 to 2019). Concerning the study at large: Mean age, gender distribution, total cell number and subset yield did not differ between patients and healthy donors. Regulatory and stem cell-like memory subsets were isolated from only 8 patients and roughly eight healthy donors, whereas naive and central memory subsets came from all 30 or so donors. The study compared TCRB repertoires of sorted circulating CD4+ T cell subsets between recently diagnosed type 1 diabetes patients and matched healthy donors. A total of roughly 98,000,000 sorted cells were examined across all samples, and a strong correlation was observed between cell number per subset and RNA yield.

The CDR3 goes from the cysteine to the phenylalanine over 15 residues. Only the CDR3 portion is preserved as DNA: 45 bases, with reading frame beginning at the first base. V is pruned by 7 bases and J by 8 bases, leaving 16 bases of the junction without a gene match. Via the germline V gene, CDR1 is SQVTM and CDR2 ANQGSEA. The High Capacity cDNA Reverse Transcription Kit was used to reverse transcribe all of the isolated RNA, meaning that expressed TCRB transcripts were what got sequenced. Naive, central memory and regulatory T cell samples underwent deep immunoSEQ sequencing, averaging about 3.57 million total reads per sample. After sorted cells were lysed in RLT buffer, RNA was extracted with DNase-treated RNeasy Micro or Mini kits, with the choice depending on cell number. Each cell subset was processed separately to prevent cross-contamination, with patient and healthy donor samples processed together. Using the immunoSEQ multiplex PCR, TCRB sequences were amplified from cDNA into 87-bp fragments spanning the CDR3 region. Sequencing of the amplicons was done on the Illumina HiSeq platform. The authors' analysis ran thus. Synthetic template baselines were used to correct PCR bias computationally, reads within Hamming distance 2 were collapsed, and singletons that could not be merged were discarded. Reads were aligned against IMGT to assign V, D and J genes, CDR3 length and insertions or deletions at six rearrangement sites. Within each subset, clonotype counts were normalized to sorted cell number, after which true diversity and Gini coefficients were computed with the tcR R package. The overlap coefficient, calculated on TCRB nucleotide sequences, was used to quantify repertoire sharing. As a proxy for the pre-selection repertoire, out-of-frame TCRB sequences from naive cells were analyzed. The immuneACCESS repertoire file appears here via TCRdb, limited to in-frame rearrangements. These files lack a portion of the clones; in checked studies, under half of the deficit traces to unresolved V genes, and the cause of the others is not known. Clone size and V and J calls were adopted from that table, with D and trimming inferred from the DNA. For this sample there are hundreds of thousands of clones; roughly 30% appear just once. The ten largest make up about 0.065% of the sample.

The table lists this clone with a few counts. Its cognate antigen has yet to be identified. Base-call qualities are not available, and no considerably larger clone is one nucleotide away. From each donor, a single peripheral blood sample of 100 to 150 mL on average was drawn into heparinised tubes. Using a panel that included CD45RO, CCR7, CD25, CD127, CD95 and CD27, naive, central memory, regulatory and stem cell-like memory CD4+ T cells were sorted on a BD FACSAria II. Every sorted population had a purity above 95%. PBMCs were isolated immediately by Lymphoprep density gradient centrifugation and stained directly without culture. Samples were stained and sorted in pairs, with one healthy donor and one patient per experiment, so that batch effects were minimized. Overall study outcomes, separate from this receptor: PCR might favor shorter templates, but patient and control samples were amplified and corrected together, so any skew would affect both groups equally. The naive, central memory and regulatory TCRB repertoires appeared to resemble one another more closely among patients than among healthy donors. Because cDNA was sequenced instead of genomic DNA, highly expressing activated cells could be over-represented, though the groups showed no difference in activation or CD3 levels. At VDJ recombination sites, patients with type 1 diabetes made fewer insertions and deleted more nucleotides, a pattern implying thymic rearrangement abnormalities. Only small numbers of individuals were included in the HLA sub-analyses, which left unresolved whether HLA type had any influence on TCRB rearrangement. In all four CD4+ subsets, TCRB CDR3 length was moderately but significantly shorter in type 1 diabetes patients.

Here the chain combines TRBV29-1 and TRBJ2-4; TRBD2 aligns with 8 central bases. This receptor was obtained from a man between 18 and 29 years old in good health. Sequenced material: naive CD4+ T cells from blood. This specimen's cell subset or site label, per the study, means: true naive CD4+ T cells. CDR3 sequence: CSAMQGAGVMYIQYF. In nucleotides, the sequence is TGCAGCGCCATGCAAGGAGCGGGAGTTATGTACATTCAGTACTTC.